This T cell receptor beta chain was found in a study of tumor-infiltrating lymphocytes in primary liver carcinoma. At the level of the study: Resecting the tumor surgically was how the patients' primary liver carcinoma was treated.

The study's findings and limits: Bulk unsorted material prevented CD4+ and CD8+ repertoire comparison.

Germline V gene sequence: CDR1 LGHNA, CDR2 YNFKEQ. The ends lost 7 bases at V and 5 bases at J; junction bases unmatched: 19. This CDR3 is built from 19 residues. Making TCR beta cDNA involved 400 to 600 ng total RNA and a constant-region primer. Library construction for TCR beta comprised three nested multiplex PCR rounds performed with slightly modified ARM-PCR. The two initial PCR rounds, roughly 10 cycles each, used TRBV1-TRBV30 forward and C-beta reverse primers. TCRdb independently ran MiXCR on the multiplex PCR reads; one entry per CDR3 protein. The sample shows approximately 310,000 distinct CDR3 sequences, around three fifths of them seen only once. Researchers drew blood RNA from unsorted whole blood and extracted germline DNA as well. Patients had chronic HBV infection and were treatment-naive. A remark on this clonotype: Antigen: not known.

This clonotype was sampled from a man between 35 and 55 years old with primary liver carcinoma and hepatitis B virus infection. Material: peripheral blood. V and J are TRBV4-2 and TRBJ2-4; 11 bases line up with TRBD2. CDR3 protein: CASIQSRGSGRAGENIQYF. For the CDR3, the DNA is TGTGCCAGCATCCAGTCGAGAGGTAGCGGGAGGGCCGGGGAAAACATTCAGTACTTC.